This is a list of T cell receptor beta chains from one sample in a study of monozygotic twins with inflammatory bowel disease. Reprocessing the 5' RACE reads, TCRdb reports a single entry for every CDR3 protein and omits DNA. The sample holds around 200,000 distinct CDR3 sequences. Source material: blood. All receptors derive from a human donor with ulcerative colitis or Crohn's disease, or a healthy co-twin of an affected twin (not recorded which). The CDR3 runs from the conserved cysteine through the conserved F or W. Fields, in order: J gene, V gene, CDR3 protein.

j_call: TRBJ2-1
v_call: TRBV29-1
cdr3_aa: CSVQGGTLSYNEQFF

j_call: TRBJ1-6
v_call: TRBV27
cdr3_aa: CASTRSRGSPLHF

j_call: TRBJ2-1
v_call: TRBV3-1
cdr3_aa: CASRSPGQGIYNEQFF

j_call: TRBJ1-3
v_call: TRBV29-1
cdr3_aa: CSVVRRASSGNTIYF

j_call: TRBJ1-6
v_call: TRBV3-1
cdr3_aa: CASSQVPGTRDSPLHF

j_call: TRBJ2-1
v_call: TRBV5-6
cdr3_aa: CASSLYGPGGEQFF

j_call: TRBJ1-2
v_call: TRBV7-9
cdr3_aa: CASSLTTGVYGYTF

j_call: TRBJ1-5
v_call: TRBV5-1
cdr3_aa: CASSPGTGFQPQHF

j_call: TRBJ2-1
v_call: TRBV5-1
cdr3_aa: CASSSVDWFNEQFF

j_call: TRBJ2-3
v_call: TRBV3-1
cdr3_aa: CASSQDNGWSTDTQYF

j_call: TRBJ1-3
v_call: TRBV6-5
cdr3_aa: CASSYDRGAGNTIYF

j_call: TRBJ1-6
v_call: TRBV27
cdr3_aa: CASSLYRGTGSGSPLHF

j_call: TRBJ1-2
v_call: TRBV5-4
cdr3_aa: CASSASAGANYGYTF

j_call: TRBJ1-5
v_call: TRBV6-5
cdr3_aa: CASRNINQPQHF

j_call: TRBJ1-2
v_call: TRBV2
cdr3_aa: CASSEVRTAGYTF

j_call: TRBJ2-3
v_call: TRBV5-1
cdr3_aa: CASSFQGLVGTDTQYF

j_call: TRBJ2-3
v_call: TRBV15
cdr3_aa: CATSNGTSGGDTQYF

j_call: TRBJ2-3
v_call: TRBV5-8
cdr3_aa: CASSPADTDTQYF

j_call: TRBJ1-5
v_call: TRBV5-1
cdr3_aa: CASSLTADQPQHF

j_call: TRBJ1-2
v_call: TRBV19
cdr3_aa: CVSRPGGDYGYTF

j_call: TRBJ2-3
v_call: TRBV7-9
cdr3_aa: CASGPPKDTQYF